The rows below give T cell receptor beta chains drawn from one sample of a study of T cell changes during pregnancy in multiple sclerosis. The data were produced by immunoSEQ multiplex PCR, yet TCRdb's version contains in-frame clones alone and is incomplete. The sample records approximately 52,000 clones, 88% being singletons. Sequencing was performed on CD4+ T cells from peripheral blood mononuclear cells, taken in the second trimester of pregnancy. The receptors stem from a female donor with multiple sclerosis, enrolled in a pregnancy study. Both conserved end residues are part of each CDR3. Fields, in order: V gene, clone size, D gene, J gene, CDR3 protein, CDR3 DNA. A D gene is named only where the DNA matches it firmly. The size entry is marked missing in some rows and otherwise reads once, few, many or a size class.

V: TRBV29-1
size: once
D: NA
J: TRBJ1-3
CDR3: CSAATDTSGNTIYF
DNA: TGCAGCGCGGCAACAGATACCTCTGGAAACACCATATATTTT

V: TRBV5-1
size: NA
D: NA
J: TRBJ2-7
CDR3: CASSLDSLPYEQYF
DNA: TGCGCCAGCAGCTTGGACTCCCTCCCCTACGAGCAGTACTTC

V: TRBV19
size: NA
D: NA
J: TRBJ1-4
CDR3: CASAIGEYNEKLFF
DNA: TGTGCCAGTGCCATTGGGGAGTATAATGAAAAACTGTTTTTT

V: TRBV2
size: NA
D: NA
J: TRBJ1-3
CDR3: CASSDDRLSGNTIYF
DNA: TGTGCCAGCAGTGACGACAGGCTCTCTGGAAACACCATATATTTT

V: TRBV11-3
size: NA
D: NA
J: TRBJ2-5
CDR3: CASSLDGVGETQYF
DNA: TGTGCCAGCAGCTTAGATGGAGTAGGAGAGACCCAGTACTTC

V: TRBV7-2
size: NA
D: NA
J: TRBJ1-5
CDR3: CASSPPGGGHQPQHF
DNA: TGTGCCAGCAGCCCTCCGGGGGGGGGCCATCAGCCCCAGCATTTT

V: TRBV30
size: NA
D: NA
J: TRBJ1-1
CDR3: CAWNGGGWNTEAFF
DNA: TGTGCCTGGAACGGCGGGGGGTGGAACACTGAAGCTTTCTTT

V: TRBV29-1
size: few
D: TRBD1
J: TRBJ1-1
CDR3: CSVAGTGDTEAFF
DNA: TGCAGCGTTGCCGGGACAGGGGACACTGAAGCTTTCTTT

V: TRBV6-5
size: NA
D: TRBD2
J: TRBJ2-1
CDR3: CATRLAGGNEQFF
DNA: TGTGCCACCCGACTAGCGGGAGGGAATGAGCAGTTCTTC

V: TRBV6-1
size: NA
D: NA
J: TRBJ1-5
CDR3: CASSETGGNQPQHF
DNA: TGTGCCAGCAGTGAGACAGGCGGCAATCAGCCCCAGCATTTT

V: TRBV5-1
size: NA
D: TRBD2
J: TRBJ2-1
CDR3: CASSPPTSSNEQFF
DNA: TGCGCCAGCAGCCCGCCGACTAGCTCCAATGAGCAGTTCTTC

V: TRBV2
size: NA
D: NA
J: TRBJ2-5
CDR3: CASSFFGQQETQYF
DNA: TGTGCCAGCAGTTTTTTCGGACAGCAAGAGACCCAGTACTTC

V: TRBV4-1
size: NA
D: NA
J: TRBJ1-5
CDR3: CASSEGPPGQPQHF
DNA: TGCGCCAGCAGCGAGGGCCCCCCGGGGCAGCCCCAGCATTTT

V: TRBV10-3
size: NA
D: TRBD2
J: TRBJ2-1
CDR3: CAIKRPSGMGGNEQFF
DNA: TGTGCCATCAAACGGCCTAGCGGGATGGGGGGCAATGAGCAGTTCTTC

V: TRBV18
size: NA
D: TRBD1
J: TRBJ2-1
CDR3: CASSPLGTGVMNEQFF
DNA: TGTGCCAGCTCACCTTTAGGGACAGGGGTTATGAATGAGCAGTTCTTC

V: TRBV9
size: NA
D: NA
J: TRBJ2-1
CDR3: CASSPGLGEQFF
DNA: TGTGCCAGCAGTCCGGGACTCGGGGAGCAGTTCTTC

V: TRBV2
size: NA
D: NA
J: TRBJ1-1
CDR3: CASSSRGGDTEAFF
DNA: TGTGCCAGCAGTAGTAGGGGTGGAGACACTGAAGCTTTCTTT